One T cell receptor (beta chain) is described in this entry. The sample is drawn from a study of blood T cell repertoires in COVID-19. Study context: There were acute and convalescent COVID-19 samples, and they came from the United States, Italy and Spain.

How the authors handled the data: Reference gene primer amplification gave estimated nucleated cell counts. Assay: immunoSEQ multiplex PCR; the TCRdb copy retains only in-frame clones and omits some. V and J calls plus clone size are reproduced from that table; the DNA served to infer D and trimming. The data contain 250,000 or so clones, around 90% of them singletons. Trimming cost V 3 bases and J 7 bases, with 9 bases left between them. The CDR3 has 13 amino acids. Germline V CDR1 and CDR2: SGHTA, FQGTGA. Each participant's cohort was designated according to participant-reported clinical history. Sequenced: PBMCs or T cells enriched from blood (not recorded which). The source of this sequence is a man aged 50-60 years who had been exposed to COVID-19. J is TRBJ2-2 and V is TRBV7-3, with a weak D call TRBD1 (5 bases). CDR3 in amino acids: CASSFFRGGELFF. CDR3 bases: TGTGCCAGCAGCTTTTTTAGGGGCGGGGAGCTGTTTTTT.